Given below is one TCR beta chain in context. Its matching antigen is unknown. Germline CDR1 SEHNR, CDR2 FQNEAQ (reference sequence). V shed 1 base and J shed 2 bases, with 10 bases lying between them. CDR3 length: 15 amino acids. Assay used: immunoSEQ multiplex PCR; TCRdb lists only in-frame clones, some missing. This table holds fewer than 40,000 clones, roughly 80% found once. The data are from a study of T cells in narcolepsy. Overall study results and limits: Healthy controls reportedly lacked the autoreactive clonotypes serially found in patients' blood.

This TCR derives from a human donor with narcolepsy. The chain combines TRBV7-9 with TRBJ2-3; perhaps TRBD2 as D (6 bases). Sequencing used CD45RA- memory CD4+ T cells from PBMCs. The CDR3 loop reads CASSLGTTHTDTQYF. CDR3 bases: TGTGCCAGCAGCTTAGGGACTACCCACACAGATACGCAGTATTTT. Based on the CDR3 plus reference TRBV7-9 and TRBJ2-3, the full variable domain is DTGVSQNPRHKITKRGQNVTFRCDPISEHNRLYWYRQTLGQGPEFLTYFQNEAQLEKSRLLSDRFSAERPKGSFSTLEIQRTEQGDSAMYLCASSLGTTHTDTQYFGPGTRLTVL.